This T cell receptor beta chain was observed in a study of blood T cell repertoires in COVID-19 (dated by TCRdb to the early 2020s). A note on the overall study: Samples covering the acute and convalescent phases of COVID-19 were provided by collaborators in the United States, Italy and Spain. The material from the prospective study consisted of cDNA or gDNA derived from T cells, B-cell-depleted T cells, or PBMCs. The dataset comprised deeply sampled blood TCRbeta repertoires from subjects exposed to, actively infected with, or recovered from COVID-19. A freely available public database, intended as a resource for researchers studying the immune response to SARS-CoV-2, is where the repertoires were released. The samples were drawn from the first 160 participants of the ongoing ImmuneRACE study and from under 1,500 subjects provided by 6 global collaborators. Nearly every sample came with metadata listing a de-identified subject ID, COVID-19 status, age in years and sex. HLA class I and class II types, where available, came from metadata supplied by the sample provider rather than from assay-based typing. The paper's findings and limits, for the study overall: How much clinical and demographic metadata was included differed by source and by participant, and the metadata was provided uncurated.

Comments on this clone: Its specific antigen is unknown. No much larger clone exists at a distance of one base, and base qualities are not known.

The immunoSEQ Assay, a bias-controlled multiplex PCR, was used to amplify TCRbeta CDR3 regions from genomic DNA. The authors processed their data as follows. Within the assay, amplification of reference gene primers was used to estimate how many nucleated cells each sample contained. Sequence reads were collapsed and filtered to measure the absolute abundance of every unique TCRbeta CDR3 rearrangement. Productive Simpson clonality was computed per sample as the square root of Simpson's diversity index over productive rearrangements. As stored in TCRdb, this immuneACCESS dataset retains in-frame rearrangements with V and J assigned. A fraction of the clones does not appear; measured against another copy, unresolved V genes explain less than half of the discrepancy, and the remainder lacks a known reason. V, J and clone size derive from that table, while D and trimming were established from the DNA sequence. The sample table lists 250,000 to 300,000 clones, 80% to 90% of them with a count of one. Around 4.4% of the sample is in the top ten clones.

From the cysteine up to the phenylalanine, the CDR3 has a length of 14 residues. Just the 42-base CDR3 DNA is kept, in frame starting at base 1. The germline V gene specifies SGHRS as CDR1 and YFSETQ as CDR2. Trimmed from V: 2 bases; trimmed from J: 4 bases; junction bases lacking a gene match: 6. Each collaborating institution followed its own protocols to collect whole blood in K2EDTA tubes. For TCRbeta analysis, collaborator samples were shipped as frozen whole blood, as isolated PBMCs, or as DNA extracted from either sample type. This receptor chain uses TRBV5-1 and TRBJ2-7, with 7 bases aligning to TRBD1. This sequence was found in a man in his forties or fifties with acute or convalescent COVID-19. The sample taken for sequencing was peripheral blood. For the CDR3, the sequence is CASSLRTGAYEQYF. The nucleotides read TGCGCCAGCAGCTTAAGGACAGGAGCATACGAGCAGTACTTC.